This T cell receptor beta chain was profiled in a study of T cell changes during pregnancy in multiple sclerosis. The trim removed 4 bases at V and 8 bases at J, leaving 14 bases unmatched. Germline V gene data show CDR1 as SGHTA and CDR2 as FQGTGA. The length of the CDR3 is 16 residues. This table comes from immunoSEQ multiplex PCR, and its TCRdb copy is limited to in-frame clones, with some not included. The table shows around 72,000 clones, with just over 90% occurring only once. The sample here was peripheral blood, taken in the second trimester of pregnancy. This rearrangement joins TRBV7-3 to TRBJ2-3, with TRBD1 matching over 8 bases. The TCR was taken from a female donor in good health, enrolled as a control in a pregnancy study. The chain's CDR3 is CASSSSGTGLSGTQYF. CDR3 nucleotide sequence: TGTGCCAGCAGCTCGTCCGGGACAGGTCTGTCGGGTACGCAGTATTTT.